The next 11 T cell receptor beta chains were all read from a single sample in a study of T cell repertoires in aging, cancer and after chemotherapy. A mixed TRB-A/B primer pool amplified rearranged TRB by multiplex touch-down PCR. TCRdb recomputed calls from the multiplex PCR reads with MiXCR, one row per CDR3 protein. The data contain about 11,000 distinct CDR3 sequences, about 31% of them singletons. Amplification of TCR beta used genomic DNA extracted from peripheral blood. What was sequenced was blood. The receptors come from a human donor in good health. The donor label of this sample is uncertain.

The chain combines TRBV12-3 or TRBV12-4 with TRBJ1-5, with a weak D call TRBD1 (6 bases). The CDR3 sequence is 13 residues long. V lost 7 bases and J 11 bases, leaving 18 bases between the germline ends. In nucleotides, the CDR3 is TGTGCCAGCAAGCGGGACACCTCGGTGTCCCAGCATTTT. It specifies CASKRDTSVSQHF.

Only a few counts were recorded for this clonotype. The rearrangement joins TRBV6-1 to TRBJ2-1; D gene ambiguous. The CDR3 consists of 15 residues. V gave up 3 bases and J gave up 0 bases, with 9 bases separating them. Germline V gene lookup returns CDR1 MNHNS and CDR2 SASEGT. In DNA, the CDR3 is TGTGCCAGCAGTGACGAGGCCACCTCCTACAATGAGCAGTTCTTC. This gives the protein CASSDEATSYNEQFF.

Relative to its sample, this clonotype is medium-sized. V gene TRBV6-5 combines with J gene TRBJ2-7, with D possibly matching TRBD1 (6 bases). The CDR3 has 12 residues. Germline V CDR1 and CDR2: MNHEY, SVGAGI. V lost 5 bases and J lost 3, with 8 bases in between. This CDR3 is CASSRDNYEQYF. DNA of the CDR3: TGTGCCAGCAGTCGGGACAACTACGAGCAGTACTTC.

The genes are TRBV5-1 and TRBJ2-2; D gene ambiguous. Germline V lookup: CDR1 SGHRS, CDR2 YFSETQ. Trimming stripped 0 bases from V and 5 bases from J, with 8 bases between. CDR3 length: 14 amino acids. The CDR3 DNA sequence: TGCGCCAGCAGCTTGGGACATGGAACCGGGGAGCTGTTTTTT. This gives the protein CASSLGHGTGELFF.

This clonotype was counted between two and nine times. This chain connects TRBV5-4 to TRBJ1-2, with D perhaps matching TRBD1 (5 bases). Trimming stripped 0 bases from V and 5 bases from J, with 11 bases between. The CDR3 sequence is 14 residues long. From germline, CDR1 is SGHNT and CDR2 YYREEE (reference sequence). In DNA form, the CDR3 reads TGTGCCAGCAGCTTGGCCGGGACCTATTATGGCTACACCTTC. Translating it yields CASSLAGTYYGYTF.

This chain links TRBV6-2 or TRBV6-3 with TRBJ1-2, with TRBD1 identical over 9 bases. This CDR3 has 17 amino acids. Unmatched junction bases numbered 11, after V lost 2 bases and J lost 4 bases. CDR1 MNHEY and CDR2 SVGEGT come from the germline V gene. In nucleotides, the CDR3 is TGTGCCAGCAGTTACCCCACATGGGACAGGGTGTTCTATGGCTACACCTTC. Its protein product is CASSYPTWDRVFYGYTF.

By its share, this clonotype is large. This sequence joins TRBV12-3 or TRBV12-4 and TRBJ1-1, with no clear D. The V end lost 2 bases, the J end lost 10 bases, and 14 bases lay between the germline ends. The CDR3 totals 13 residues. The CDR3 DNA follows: TGTGCCAGCAGTTTACAGGTGGTCTGGGGAGCTTTCTTT. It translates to CASSLQVVWGAFF.

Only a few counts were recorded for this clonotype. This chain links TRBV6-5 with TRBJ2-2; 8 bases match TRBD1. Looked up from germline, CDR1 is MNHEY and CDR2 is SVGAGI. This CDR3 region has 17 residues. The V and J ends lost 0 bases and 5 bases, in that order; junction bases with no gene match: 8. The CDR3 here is CASSYSIQGARTGELFF. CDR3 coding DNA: TGTGCCAGCAGTTACTCGATCCAGGGGGCGCGGACCGGGGAGCTGTTTTTT.

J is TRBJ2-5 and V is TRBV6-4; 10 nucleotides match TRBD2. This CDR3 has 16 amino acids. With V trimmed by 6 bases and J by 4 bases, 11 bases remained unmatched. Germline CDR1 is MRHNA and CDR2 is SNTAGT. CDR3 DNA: TGTGCCAGCAGCACTAGGACTAGCGGAGGGGGAGAGACCCAGTACTTC. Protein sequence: CASSTRTSGGGETQYF.

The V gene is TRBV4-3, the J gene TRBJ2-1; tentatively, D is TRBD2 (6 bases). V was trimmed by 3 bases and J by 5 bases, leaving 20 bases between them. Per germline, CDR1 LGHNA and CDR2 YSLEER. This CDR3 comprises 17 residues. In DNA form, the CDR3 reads TGCGCCAGCAGCCAGGATTTCGGGAGTCGGGCTAACAATGAGCAGTTCTTC. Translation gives CASSQDFGSRANNEQFF.

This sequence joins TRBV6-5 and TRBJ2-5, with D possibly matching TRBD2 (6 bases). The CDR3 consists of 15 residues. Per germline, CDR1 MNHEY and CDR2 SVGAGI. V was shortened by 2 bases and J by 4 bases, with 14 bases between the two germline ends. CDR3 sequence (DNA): TGTGCCAGCAGTTACCAAGCGGGTCAAGTAGAGACCCAGTACTTC. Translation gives CASSYQAGQVETQYF.